This T cell receptor beta chain was identified during a study of blood T cells in healthy people across ages. Germline V gives CDR1 MNHNS, CDR2 SASEGT. V gave up 10 bases and J gave up 0 bases, with 16 bases separating them. CDR3 size: 16 residues. Alongside a J-beta primer mix, a sample-barcoded 5' primer served in a second PCR lasting roughly 6 to 12 cycles. TCRdb re-called the 5' RACE reads through MiXCR, storing one row per CDR3 protein. The sample has 850,000 to 1,300,000 distinct CDR3 sequences, 40% to 45% seen once. This clonotype has just a few counts. The TCR was taken from a woman aged 60-75 years in good health. Material: blood. The gene calls are TRBV6-1 and TRBJ2-6; D is undetermined. Here the CDR3 reads CATPLWVDSGANVLTF. The CDR3 coding sequence is TGTGCCACACCCCTTTGGGTAGACTCTGGGGCCAACGTCCTGACTTTC.